Following are 26 T cell receptor beta chains from one sample sequenced in a study of blood T cell repertoires in COVID-19. TCRdb keeps only in-frame clones here, not all; method: immunoSEQ multiplex PCR. Among about 170,000 clones listed, around 80% were seen once. Sequencing was performed on peripheral blood. The receptor set was obtained from a woman in her 70s with acute or convalescent COVID-19.

This clone is a singleton in its sample. The gene calls are TRBV3-1 (or the pseudogene TRBV3-2) and TRBJ2-7, with D maybe TRBD2 (6 bases). Deletions cut 6 bases from V and 3 bases from J, with 12 bases between. Per germline, CDR1 LGHDT and CDR2 YNNKEL (reference sequence). CDR3 length equals 13 residues. CDR3 bases: TGTGCCAGCAGTCATCTAGCGTTCTACGAGCAGTACTTC. This translates into CASSHLAFYEQYF.

This clone was seen only a few times. The chain combines TRBV7-8 with TRBJ1-2, with D possibly being TRBD1 (6 bases). This CDR3 contains 14 residues. Germline V gene sequence: CDR1 SGHVS, CDR2 FQNEAQ. The V and J ends lost 3 bases and 4 bases respectively, with 12 bases between them. The CDR3 bases are TGTGCCAGCAGCTTCATGACAGGCGGCTATGGCTACACCTTC. Its translation is CASSFMTGGYGYTF.

V gene TRBV19 combines with J gene TRBJ1-4; 7 nucleotides align to TRBD1. Germline loops: CDR1 LNHDA, CDR2 SQIVND (reference sequence). This CDR3 spans 15 amino acids. The V segment lost 3 bases and the J segment 6 bases; nucleotides outside the gene matches: 7. CDR3 DNA: TGTGCCAGTAGTATCGTCAACAGGGGAGATGAAAAACTGTTTTTT. Translated, it gives CASSIVNRGDEKLFF.

The V and J genes are TRBV28 and TRBJ2-4; D is possibly TRBD1 (6 bases). This CDR3 comprises 15 residues. V gave up 6 bases and J gave up 7 bases, with 19 bases separating them. Germline V gene lookup returns CDR1 MDHEN and CDR2 SYDVKM. CDR3 sequence: CASSSLGAGGNIQYF. In nucleotides, the CDR3 is TGTGCCAGCAGCTCATTGGGGGCCGGTGGGAACATTCAGTACTTC.

The chain carries TRBV27 and TRBJ2-5; 7 bases are shared with TRBD2. V lost 8 bases to trimming and J lost 0 bases; unmatched junction nucleotides: 9. Germline assignment: CDR1 MNHEY and CDR2 SMNVEV (reference sequence). The CDR3 contains 15 residues. The CDR3 is CASRIQAGYQETQYF. The DNA for the CDR3 is TGTGCCAGCCGAATTCAAGCGGGGTACCAAGAGACCCAGTACTTC.

This chain's CDR3 is CASRTGGNNHQPQHF. The CDR3 DNA follows: TGTGCCAGTAGGACAGGGGGAAACAACCATCAGCCCCAGCATTTT. The V gene is TRBV19, the J gene TRBJ1-5, with TRBD1 matching 9 bases. V lost 6 bases to trimming and J lost 5 bases; unmatched junction nucleotides: 8. CDR1 is LNHDA, CDR2 SQIVND, per germline (reference sequence). The CDR3 contains 15 residues.

The V and J genes are TRBV19 and TRBJ2-1; 10 bases line up with TRBD2. This CDR3 has 16 amino acids. V shed 4 bases, J shed 6 bases, and the junction held 9 bases outside the gene matches. Germline CDR1 reads LNHDA; CDR2 reads SQIVND (reference sequence). CDR3 residues: CASSTLSGGIGNEQFF. For the CDR3, the DNA is TGTGCCAGTAGTACCCTTAGCGGGGGGATTGGCAATGAGCAGTTCTTC.

V gene TRBV27 combines with J gene TRBJ2-3, with 7 positions matching TRBD2. Trimming cost V 3 bases and J 1 base; bases outside gene matches: 13. Per germline, CDR1 MNHEY and CDR2 SMNVEV (reference sequence). The length of the CDR3 is 18 residues. The CDR3 nucleotides are TGTGCCAGCAGTTTCCCCCCGGGGGGAGGGCGTGGCACAGATACGCAGTATTTT. It specifies CASSFPPGGGRGTDTQYF.

The gene calls are TRBV29-1 and TRBJ2-7, with 7 bases lining up with TRBD1. The germline V gene encodes CDR1 SQVTM and CDR2 ANQGSEA. V lost 6 bases, J lost 3 bases, and 11 bases stayed unmatched. The CDR3 consists of 14 residues. The CDR3 here is CSVETRQGGYEQYF. CDR3 in DNA: TGCAGCGTCGAAACTCGACAGGGCGGCTACGAGCAGTACTTC.

This CDR3 is CASSLTPRDTSSGNTIYF. For the CDR3, the DNA is TGTGCCAGCAGCCTCACACCCCGGGACACCAGCTCTGGAAACACCATATATTTT. The chain employs TRBV21-1 and TRBJ1-3; TRBD1, as called in the table, went unchecked against the DNA. TRBV21-1 is shown as a pseudogene. This CDR3 region has 18 residues.

The chain uses TRBV9 and TRBJ2-1; 9 bases are a match to TRBD1. This CDR3 comprises 15 residues. Germline CDR1 is SGDLS and CDR2 is YYNGEE. The junction had 6 bases not matched to a gene; V was cut back by 6 bases and J by 2 bases. This CDR3 reads CASTGGTGTYNEQFF. CDR3 in DNA: TGTGCCAGCACTGGGGGGACAGGGACCTACAATGAGCAGTTCTTC.

This clone was observed a few times. This specimen includes other DNA sequences encoding the same CDR3. The rearrangement joins TRBV9 to TRBJ1-1; D perhaps matches TRBD1 (5 bases). V shed 0 bases and J shed 0 bases, with 6 bases lying between them. Germline CDR1 is SGDLS and CDR2 is YYNGEE. There are 14 residues in the CDR3. The DNA for the CDR3 is TGTGCCAGCAGCGTAGGACAGATGAACACTGAAGCTTTCTTT. It encodes CASSVGQMNTEAFF.

This rearrangement joins TRBV6-2 or TRBV6-3 to TRBJ2-7; D is undetermined. This CDR3 has 14 residues. Germline V CDR1 and CDR2: MNHEY, SVGEGT. V lost 6 bases to trimming and J lost 0 bases, with 12 bases between them. The CDR3 here is CASSLTLSSYEQYF. CDR3 nucleotides: TGTGCCAGCAGCTTGACTTTGAGCTCCTACGAGCAGTACTTC.

This chain links TRBV4-3 with TRBJ2-3, with 15 positions matching TRBD2. Trimming at V came to 1 base and at J to 6 bases, leaving 2 bases not matched to a gene. The germline CDR1 and CDR2 sequences are LGHNA and YSLEER. CDR3 length equals 16 residues. The CDR3 bases are TGCGCCAGCAGCCAAGGGACTAGCGGGAGGGGGGATACGCAGTATTTT. Its protein is CASSQGTSGRGDTQYF.

The chain combines TRBV19 with TRBJ2-7; 10 bases map to TRBD1. Germline V CDR1 and CDR2: LNHDA, SQIVND (reference sequence). The CDR3 loop spans 15 amino acids. With V trimmed by 5 bases and J by 3 bases, 7 bases remained unmatched. CDR3 sequence reads: CASSWGDRGDYEQYF. The CDR3 coding sequence is TGTGCCAGTAGTTGGGGGGACAGGGGCGACTACGAGCAGTACTTC.

This sequence joins TRBV6-2 or TRBV6-3 and TRBJ1-1; D is undetermined. Trimming stripped 2 bases from V and 4 bases from J, with 11 bases between. Germline V lookup: CDR1 MNHEY, CDR2 SVGEGT. There are 14 residues in the CDR3. The CDR3 region has the DNA TGTGCCAGCAGTTACGTCGGGGAGGGCACTGAAGCTTTCTTT. This codes for CASSYVGEGTEAFF.

The rearrangement uses TRBV3-1 (or the pseudogene TRBV3-2) and TRBJ2-7; TRBD2 might be the D (6 bases). The CDR3 is made up of 14 amino acids. V lost 2 bases and J lost 3, with 11 bases in between. From germline, CDR1 is LGHDT and CDR2 YNNKEL (reference sequence). As DNA, the CDR3 is TGTGCCAGCAGCCAAAGGAGGGCCAGCTACGAGCAGTACTTC. Protein product: CASSQRRASYEQYF.

This chain links TRBV11-2 with TRBJ2-3; D call uncertain. The CDR3 spans 14 residues. Germline values: CDR1 SGHAT, CDR2 FQNNGV. V was clipped by 5 bases and J by 3 bases, with 12 bases between them. The CDR3 DNA follows: TGTGCCAGCAGCCGTCGTCGGGTGACAGATACGCAGTATTTT. It is translated as CASSRRRVTDTQYF.

The chain links TRBV18 to TRBJ1-4, with D possibly being TRBD1 (5 bases). Trimming stripped 5 bases from V and 5 bases from J, with 12 bases between. In germline, CDR1 is KGHSH, CDR2 LQKENI. This CDR3 spans 14 amino acids. The CDR3 region is CASSSTRGNEKLFF. CDR3 nucleotide sequence: TGTGCCAGCTCATCGACAAGGGGAAATGAAAAACTGTTTTTT. The full variable domain, with the rest looked up from reference TRBV18 and TRBJ1-4, is NAGVMQNPRHLVRRRGQEARLRCSPMKGHSHVYWYRQLPEEGLKFMVYLQKENIIDESGMPKERFSAEFPKEGPSILRIQQVVRGDSAAYFCASSSTRGNEKLFFGSGTQLSVL.

The chain links TRBV5-6 to TRBJ2-3; weak D call: TRBD1 (7 bases). The V and J ends lost 4 bases and 1 base respectively, with 13 bases between them. Per germline, CDR1 SGHDT and CDR2 YYEEEE. The CDR3 consists of 15 residues. The CDR3 protein is CASSRTGEGTDTQYF. The CDR3 DNA is TGTGCCAGCAGCCGCACAGGGGAGGGCACAGATACGCAGTATTTT.

CDR3 protein: CASRIQGAEGEKLFF. DNA for the CDR3: TGTGCCAGCAGGATACAGGGGGCGGAGGGTGAAAAACTGTTTTTT. The chain links TRBV28 to TRBJ1-4; TRBD1 agrees at 9 bases. V lost 6 bases to trimming and J lost 7 bases; unmatched junction nucleotides: 9. The CDR3 runs to 15 residues. Germline CDR1 MDHEN, CDR2 SYDVKM.

The chain joins TRBV6-2 or TRBV6-3 to TRBJ1-2, with D hard to call. Deletions cut 4 bases from V and 4 bases from J, with 10 bases between. Looked up from germline, CDR1 is MNHEY and CDR2 is SVGEGT. This CDR3 is built from 13 residues. CDR3: CASSWPGPYGYTF. The CDR3 nucleotides are TGTGCCAGCAGTTGGCCAGGTCCCTATGGCTACACCTTC.

The count of this clone is one. The gene calls are TRBV24-1 and TRBJ2-6; D uncertain. The CDR3 extends over 14 amino acids. V lost 9 bases to trimming and J lost 0 bases, with 8 bases between them. In germline, CDR1 is KGHDR, CDR2 SFDVKD. CDR3 in DNA: TGTGCCACCCAACAATCCTCTGGGGCCAACGTCCTGACTTTC. It yields the protein CATQQSSGANVLTF.

The rearrangement uses TRBV23-1 and TRBJ2-3; possibly TRBD2 for D (5 bases). TRBV23-1 is sorted into the ORF group, with uncertain function. This CDR3 comprises 18 residues. Trimming took off 6 bases at V and 0 bases at J, with 22 bases between the two ends. The CDR3 DNA reads TGCGCCAGCAGCCAAAGTGGGCCGGGGATCGCTAGCACAGATACGCAGTATTTT. Protein product: CASSQSGPGIASTDTQYF.

As DNA, the CDR3 is TGTGCCACCAGTGACTCTAGGGGGGGCGGCACCGGGGAGCTGTTTTTT. Translated: CATSDSRGGGTGELFF. The chain combines TRBV24-1 with TRBJ2-2, with D possibly matching TRBD2 (7 bases). In germline, CDR1 is KGHDR, CDR2 SFDVKD. Deletions cut 4 bases from V and 4 bases from J, with 15 bases between. The CDR3 totals 16 residues.

By frequency in the sample, this clone is medium-sized. This chain links TRBV23-1 with TRBJ2-1; 7 nucleotides match TRBD2. TRBV23-1 is assigned to the ORF class and has an uncertain function. This CDR3 contains 15 residues. V shed 0 bases and J 6 bases; nucleotides not matched to a gene: 5. CDR3 nucleotide sequence: TGCGCCAGCAGTCAATCCCTAGCGGAGCGCAATGAGCAGTTCTTC. Translating gives CASSQSLAERNEQFF.